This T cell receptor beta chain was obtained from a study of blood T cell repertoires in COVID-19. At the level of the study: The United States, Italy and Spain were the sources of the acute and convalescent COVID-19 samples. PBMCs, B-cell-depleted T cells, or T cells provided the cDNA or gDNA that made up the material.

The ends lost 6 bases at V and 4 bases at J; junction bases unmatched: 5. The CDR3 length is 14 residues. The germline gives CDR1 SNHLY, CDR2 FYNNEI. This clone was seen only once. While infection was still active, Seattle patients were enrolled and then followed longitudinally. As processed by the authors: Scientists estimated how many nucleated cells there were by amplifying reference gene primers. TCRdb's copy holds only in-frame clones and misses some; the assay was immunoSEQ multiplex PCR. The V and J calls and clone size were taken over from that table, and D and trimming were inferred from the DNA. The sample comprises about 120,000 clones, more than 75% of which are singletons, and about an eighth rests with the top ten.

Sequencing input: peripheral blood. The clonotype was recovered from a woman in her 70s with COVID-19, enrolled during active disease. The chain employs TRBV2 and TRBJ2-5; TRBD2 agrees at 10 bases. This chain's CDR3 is CASRVLAGGETQYF. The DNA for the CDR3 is TGTGCCAGCAGGGTTTTAGCGGGGGGAGAGACCCAGTACTTC.